These 8 T cell receptor beta chains share one sample of origin, sequenced in a study of T cell responses to AZD1222 COVID-19 vaccine. Clones were read by immunoSEQ multiplex PCR, and TCRdb kept only the in-frame ones, dropping some. The sample contains 100,000 to 150,000 clones, about 86% of which appear only once. The sample in question was peripheral blood, obtained on day 0 of AZD1222 vaccination. These receptors came from an adult in good health.

The chain uses TRBV28 and TRBJ2-3; the match to TRBD2 covers 13 bases. Germline-derived CDR1 and CDR2 are MDHEN and SYDVKM. The CDR3 loop spans 16 amino acids. Losses at the gene ends were 6 bases for V and 6 bases for J; bases not matched to a gene: 9. Here the CDR3 reads CASSLTSGRELDTQYF. The CDR3 region has the DNA TGTGCCAGCAGCCTTACTAGCGGGAGGGAGTTGGATACGCAGTATTTT.

This chain connects TRBV7-9 to TRBJ2-6; 7 bases line up with TRBD1. J lost 4 bases, V lost 4 bases, and 7 bases had no gene match. The CDR3 contains 16 residues. Looked up from germline, CDR1 is SEHNR and CDR2 is FQNEAQ (reference sequence). Here the CDR3 reads CASSSGQISGANVLTF. The DNA for the CDR3 is TGTGCCAGCAGCTCGGGACAGATTTCGGGGGCCAACGTCCTGACTTTC.

This chain connects TRBV6-5 to TRBJ2-3; D is uncertain. Trimming removed 6 bases at V and 6 bases at J, with 13 bases between. The V gene's germline CDR1 is MNHEY and CDR2 SVGAGI. This CDR3 contains 13 residues. CDR3 coding DNA: TGTGCCAGCAGCTCCCAGTCGGCTGATACGCAGTATTTT. Residues: CASSSQSADTQYF.

This clone was observed a single time. The chain has TRBV29-1 and TRBJ1-1; 7 bases fit TRBD1. The ends lost 4 bases at V and 0 bases at J; junction bases unmatched: 8. This CDR3 contains 15 residues. CDR1 and CDR2 (germline): SQVTM, ANQGSEA. CDR3 protein: CSVGQGVWVNTEAFF. The CDR3 region has the DNA TGCAGCGTTGGACAGGGAGTATGGGTGAACACTGAAGCTTTCTTT.

This clone has only one observation. The genes are TRBV19 and TRBJ2-3, with 7 positions matching TRBD2. Germline CDR1 reads LNHDA; CDR2 reads SQIVND (reference sequence). V lost 1 base, J lost 2 bases, and 0 bases stayed unmatched. There are 14 residues in the CDR3. The CDR3 DNA sequence: TGTGCCAGTAGTATAGGGGACTACACAGATACGCAGTATTTT. It is translated as CASSIGDYTDTQYF.

This clone was recorded once. The chain carries TRBV28 and TRBJ2-3, with 14 bases fitting TRBD2. The CDR3 runs 15 residues. V lost 4 bases to trimming and J lost 5 bases; unmatched junction nucleotides: 2. The germline gives CDR1 MDHEN, CDR2 SYDVKM. CDR3 DNA: TGTGCCAGCAGTTGGACTAGCGGGAGGATAGATACGCAGTATTTT. Residues: CASSWTSGRIDTQYF.

This chain connects TRBV6-5 to TRBJ1-4; TRBD1 matches at 8 bases. This CDR3 is built from 14 residues. Germline lookup yields CDR1 MNHEY and CDR2 SVGAGI. With V trimmed by 7 bases and J by 4 bases, 5 bases remained unmatched. DNA for the CDR3: TGTGCCAGCATGAATACAGGGGGTAATGAAAAACTGTTTTTT. It yields the protein CASMNTGGNEKLFF.

The CDR3: CASSPQGADTQYF. In DNA, the CDR3 is TGTGCCAGCAGCCCTCAGGGGGCAGATACGCAGTATTTT. V and J are TRBV9 and TRBJ2-3, with TRBD1 matching over 7 bases. Unmatched junction bases numbered 3, after V lost 4 bases and J lost 4 bases. Germline CDR1 SGDLS, CDR2 YYNGEE. The CDR3 extends over 13 amino acids. The full variable domain, completed using reference TRBV9 and TRBJ2-3, is DSGVTQTPKHLITATGQRVTLRCSPRSGDLSVYWYQQSLDQGLQFLIQYYNGEERAKGNILERFSAQQFPDLHSELNLSSLELGDSALYFCASSPQGADTQYFGPGTRLTVL.